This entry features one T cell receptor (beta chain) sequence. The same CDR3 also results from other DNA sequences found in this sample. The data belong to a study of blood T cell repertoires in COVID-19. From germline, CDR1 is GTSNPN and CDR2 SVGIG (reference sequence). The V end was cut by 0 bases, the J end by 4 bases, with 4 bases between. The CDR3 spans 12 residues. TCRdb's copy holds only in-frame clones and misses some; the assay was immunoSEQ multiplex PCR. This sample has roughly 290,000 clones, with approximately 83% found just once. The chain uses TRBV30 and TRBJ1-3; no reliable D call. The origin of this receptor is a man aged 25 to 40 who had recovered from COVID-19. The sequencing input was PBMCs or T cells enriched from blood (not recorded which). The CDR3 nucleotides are TGTGCCTGGAGTGTCCAGGGAAACACCATATATTTT. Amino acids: CAWSVQGNTIYF. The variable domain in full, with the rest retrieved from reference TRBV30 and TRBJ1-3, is SQTIHQWPATLVQPVGSPLSLECTVEGTSNPNLYWYRQAAGRGLQLLFYSVGIGQISSEVPQNLSASRPQDRQFILSSKKLLLSDSGFYLCAWSVQGNTIYFGEGSWLTVV.